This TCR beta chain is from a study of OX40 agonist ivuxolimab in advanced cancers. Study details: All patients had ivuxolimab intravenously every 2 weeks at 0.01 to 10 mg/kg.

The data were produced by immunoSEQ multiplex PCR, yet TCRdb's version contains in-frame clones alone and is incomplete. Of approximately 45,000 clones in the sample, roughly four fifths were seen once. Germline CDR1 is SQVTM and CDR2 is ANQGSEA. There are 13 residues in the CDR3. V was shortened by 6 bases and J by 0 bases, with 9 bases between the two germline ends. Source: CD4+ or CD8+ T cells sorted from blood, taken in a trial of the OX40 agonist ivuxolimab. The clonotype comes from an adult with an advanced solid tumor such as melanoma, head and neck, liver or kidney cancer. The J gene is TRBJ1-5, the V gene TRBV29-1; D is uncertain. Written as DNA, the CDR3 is TGCAGCGTGGCGCAAAATAGCAATCAGCCCCAGCATTTT. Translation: CSVAQNSNQPQHF.